The present T cell receptor (beta chain) was sequenced within a study of blood T cells in healthy people across ages. The use of a sample-barcoded 5' primer and a J-beta primer mix characterized a second PCR of 7 to 11 cycles. TCRdb ran MiXCR on the 5' RACE reads and lists one entry per CDR3 protein. This sample yields 800,000 to 950,000 distinct CDR3 sequences, of which around 29% are seen a single time; 10% belongs to the top ten. Germline V gene lookup returns CDR1 DFQATT and CDR2 SNEGSKA (reference sequence). V was shortened by 3 bases and J by 11 bases, with 20 bases between the two germline ends. The CDR3 is 14 residues long. The same sample was also studied in work on T cells of mothers and their children.

This TCR was recovered from a woman in her 40s in good health. Sequencing used blood. The chain uses TRBV20-1 and TRBJ1-5; the D is unclear. The CDR3 loop is CSARWNTVVGAQHF. The CDR3 DNA follows: TGCAGTGCTAGGTGGAACACCGTCGTGGGTGCCCAGCATTTT.